Listed here are 22 T cell receptor beta chains from one sample, sequenced in a study of T-cell memory formation after mild COVID-19. From the 5' RACE reads, TCRdb called clonotypes with MiXCR, one entry per CDR3 protein. The repertoire includes some 210,000 distinct CDR3 sequences, roughly a tenth of them detected once, and just over 3% sits in the top ten. The sample consisted of PBMCs or a T cell subset sorted from them (not recorded which). The source is a man younger than 35 who had mild COVID-19 (a few samples of this study predate the infection). Cell type and time point are not known.

This rearrangement joins TRBV20-1 to TRBJ2-1; 8 nucleotides align to TRBD2. V lost 8 bases and J lost 2; bases outside the gene matches: 11. The length of the CDR3 is 15 residues. CDR1 and CDR2 (germline): DFQATT, SNEGSKA (reference sequence). In nucleotides, the CDR3 is TGCAGTACGAGAGAAGCGGGGGCCCCCTACAATGAGCAGTTCTTC. Amino acid sequence: CSTREAGAPYNEQFF.

V and J are TRBV12-3 or TRBV12-4 and TRBJ2-3, with D perhaps TRBD2 (6 bases). Trimming stripped 4 bases from V and 0 bases from J, with 11 bases between. CDR3 size: 15 residues. The CDR3 nucleotides are TGTGCCAGCAGTTGGCCAGGGACTAGCACAGATACGCAGTATTTT. Amino acid sequence: CASSWPGTSTDTQYF.

This clonotype was observed many times. The chain joins TRBV12-3 or TRBV12-4 to TRBJ1-3; 7 bases agree with TRBD1. V was clipped by 7 bases and J by 3 bases; unmatched bases: 6. This CDR3 comprises 14 residues. The CDR3 DNA reads TGTGCCAGCACCCCCCGGGACAGTGGAAACACCATATATTTT. Translating gives CASTPRDSGNTIYF.

Ten or more counts support this clonotype. This chain joins TRBV3-1 and TRBJ2-3; 7 bases agree with TRBD2. Trimming took 2 bases from V and 1 from J; bases not matched to a gene: 6. CDR3 length equals 16 residues. Germline V lookup: CDR1 LGHDT, CDR2 YNNKEL (reference sequence). CDR3 sequence: CASSQLERDRTDTQYF. The CDR3 DNA is TGTGCCAGCAGCCAACTAGAGCGGGACCGCACAGATACGCAGTATTTT.

This clonotype was seen ten or more times. CDR3 loop: CATAKRDQETQYF. CDR3 in DNA: TGTGCCACCGCCAAGAGGGACCAAGAGACCCAGTACTTC. The chain uses TRBV15 and TRBJ2-5; possibly TRBD2 for D (5 bases). CDR3 size: 13 residues. With 8 bases removed from V and 0 bases from J, the gap between germline ends came to 10 bases. CDR1 is LNHNV, CDR2 YYDKDF, per germline (reference sequence).

The chain combines TRBV25-1 with TRBJ2-7; 9 bases agree with TRBD1. V gave up 6 bases and J gave up 4 bases; unmatched junction bases: 10. The CDR3 has 15 amino acids. The germline V gene has CDR1 MGHDK and CDR2 SYGVNS. The CDR3 region is CASRLYRGRHYEQYF. CDR3 coding DNA: TGTGCCAGCAGACTTTACAGGGGGCGACATTACGAGCAGTACTTC.

The V call is TRBV15, the J call TRBJ1-1, with D possibly being TRBD1 (5 bases). The germline V gene encodes CDR1 LNHNV and CDR2 YYDKDF (reference sequence). The CDR3 consists of 14 residues. The V end lost 4 bases, the J end lost 2 bases, and 11 bases lay between the germline ends. The CDR3, as DNA: TGTGCCACCAGCAAGGACACTCGAAACACTGAAGCTTTCTTT. Residues: CATSKDTRNTEAFF.

In this sample, this clonotype turned up a few times. This sequence joins TRBV24-1 and TRBJ2-3; 7 bases match TRBD1. CDR3 length: 17 amino acids. CDR1 is KGHDR, CDR2 SFDVKD, per germline. Trimming took 1 base from V and 4 from J; bases not matched to a gene: 10. CDR3 coding DNA: TGTGCCACCAGTGATTTCTTGGGGGACAGCCGGGCAGATACGCAGTATTTT. It specifies CATSDFLGDSRADTQYF.

V usage is TRBV11-2 and J usage is TRBJ1-1; maybe TRBD1 (5 bases). There are 16 residues in the CDR3. V was pared by 4 bases and J by 5 bases, with 20 bases between. Germline CDR1 is SGHAT and CDR2 is FQNNGV. CDR3 bases: TGTGCCAGCAGCTCCCCGGGGCTCCTAAGAGGGACTGAAGCTTTCTTT. Amino acids: CASSSPGLLRGTEAFF. Complete variable domain (other parts from reference TRBV11-2 and TRBJ1-1): EAGVAQSPRYKIIEKRQSVAFWCNPISGHATLYWYQQILGQGPKLLIQFQNNGVVDDSQLPKDRFSAERLKGVDSTLKIQPAKLEDSAVYLCASSSPGLLRGTEAFFGQGTRLTVV.

This clonotype was picked up a small number of times. The V gene is TRBV6-5, the J gene TRBJ1-6; D not certain. CDR1 is MNHEY, CDR2 SVGAGI, per germline. V was pared by 2 bases and J by 0 bases, with 11 bases between. The CDR3 totals 17 residues. CDR3: CASSYDQTSSYNSPLHF. In DNA, the CDR3 is TGTGCCAGCAGTTACGATCAGACGAGCTCCTATAATTCACCCCTCCACTTT.

This clonotype has just a few counts. This chain connects TRBV6-5 to TRBJ2-5, with 10 bases lining up with TRBD1. The CDR3 is made up of 14 amino acids. Trimming cost V 6 bases and J 7 bases; bases outside gene matches: 8. Germline V lookup: CDR1 MNHEY, CDR2 SVGAGI. The CDR3 DNA reads as TGTGCCAGCAGCCCGGACAGGGGGGTCGGGACCCAGTACTTC. This encodes CASSPDRGVGTQYF.

V gene TRBV11-2 combines with J gene TRBJ2-5; 8 bases fit TRBD1. With 5 bases clipped from V and 5 bases from J, the junction kept 19 bases outside the gene matches. The V gene's germline CDR1 is SGHAT and CDR2 FQNNGV. There are 18 residues in the CDR3. CDR3 residues: CASSHYSRGQVRWETQYF. CDR3 in DNA: TGTGCCAGCAGCCACTACAGCCGGGGACAGGTTAGATGGGAGACCCAGTACTTC.

This chain connects TRBV7-9 to TRBJ2-2; either TRBD1 or TRBD2 may supply D (6 bases each). The ends were cut back, 7 bases at V and 5 bases at J, with 17 bases in the middle. The CDR3 extends over 15 amino acids. Germline lookup yields CDR1 SEHNR and CDR2 FQNEAQ (reference sequence). CDR3 sequence reads: CASNPLGGRTGELFF. The CDR3 coding sequence is TGTGCCAGCAACCCCTTAGGGGGGAGGACCGGGGAGCTGTTTTTT.

The chain has TRBV6-5 and TRBJ2-6; the D gene could be TRBD1 or TRBD2 (6 bases each). CDR1 MNHEY and CDR2 SVGAGI come from the germline V gene. The length of the CDR3 is 16 residues. Trimming left V 6 bases short and J 2 bases short, with 14 bases between. In nucleotides, the CDR3 is TGTGCCAGCAGAAGGGGGGTGGCCACTGGGGCCAACGTCCTGACTTTC. Residues: CASRRGVATGANVLTF.

CDR3 bases: TGTGCCACCAGTGAAGGGACCTATAGCACAGATACGCAGTATTTT. Protein product: CATSEGTYSTDTQYF. The chain links TRBV24-1 to TRBJ2-3; D tentatively reads TRBD1 or TRBD2 (5 bases each). The CDR3 covers 15 residues. The germline V gene encodes CDR1 KGHDR and CDR2 SFDVKD. Between the trimmed V and J ends, which lost 4 bases and 0 bases, there was a span of 10 bases.

The chain employs TRBV12-3 or TRBV12-4 and TRBJ1-1; unclear D gene. V shed 2 bases and J shed 5 bases, with 9 bases lying between them. The CDR3 totals 13 residues. The CDR3 here is CASSLFGVTEAFF. CDR3 nucleotide sequence: TGTGCCAGCAGTTTATTCGGCGTAACTGAAGCTTTCTTT.

The chain recombines TRBV18 with TRBJ1-2; D call uncertain. The CDR3 sequence is 14 residues long. V gave up 4 bases and J gave up 3 bases, with 12 bases separating them. CDR1 KGHSH and CDR2 LQKENI come from the germline V gene. In nucleotides, the CDR3 is TGTGCCAGCTCACAGTTTTCCGGAGACTATGGCTACACCTTC. It encodes CASSQFSGDYGYTF. Based on the CDR3 plus reference TRBV18 and TRBJ1-2, the full variable domain is NAGVMQNPRHLVRRRGQEARLRCSPMKGHSHVYWYRQLPEEGLKFMVYLQKENIIDESGMPKERFSAEFPKEGPSILRIQQVVRGDSAAYFCASSQFSGDYGYTFGSGTRLTVV.

The chain carries TRBV7-2 and TRBJ2-3; D not certain. Trimming removed 2 bases at V and 4 bases at J, with 7 bases between. CDR1 and CDR2 from the germline V gene are SGHTA and FQGNSA. This CDR3 comprises 13 residues. This CDR3 reads CASSLMEADTQYF. In DNA, the CDR3 is TGTGCCAGCAGCTTAATGGAAGCAGATACGCAGTATTTT.

Note on this clonotype: At one of its ends the junction is not consistent with the germline gene, which may arise from a read error. The V gene is TRBV7-7, the J gene TRBJ2-5; D not certain. The J call is in doubt because the DNA end fits TRBJ2-1 better. CDR3 length: 16 residues. Germline loops: CDR1 SSHAT, CDR2 FNYEAQ (reference sequence). DNA of the CDR3: TGTGCTAGCAGCCCGCTGTGGGTGCTCTCCTACAATGAGCAGTTCTTC. Amino acid sequence: CASSPLWVLSYNEQFF.

This chain connects TRBV7-9 to TRBJ1-1; D is uncertain. V gave up 2 bases and J gave up 0 bases, with 7 bases separating them. The CDR3 consists of 14 residues. Germline loops: CDR1 SEHNR, CDR2 FQNEAQ (reference sequence). The CDR3 protein is CASSLYIVNTEAFF. CDR3 coding DNA: TGTGCCAGCAGCTTATACATAGTGAACACTGAAGCTTTCTTT.

This clonotype came up many times. This sequence joins TRBV2 and TRBJ2-3, with 11 bases aligning to TRBD1. Germline-derived CDR1 and CDR2 are SNHLY and FYNNEI. The V and J ends lost 7 bases and 4 bases, in that order; junction bases with no gene match: 7. The CDR3 extends over 15 amino acids. The CDR3 is CASKRGTGGADTQYF. The CDR3 coding sequence is TGTGCCAGCAAGCGGGGGACAGGGGGTGCAGATACGCAGTATTTT.

This clonotype has a count of ten or more. The chain combines TRBV29-1 with TRBJ2-5; D is unresolved. The CDR3 runs to 12 residues. Trimming took 0 bases from V and 3 from J, leaving 5 bases between them. Germline V gives CDR1 SQVTM, CDR2 ANQGSEA. The CDR3 sequence: CSVEDSEETQYF. CDR3 sequence (DNA): TGCAGCGTTGAAGACTCGGAAGAGACCCAGTACTTC.